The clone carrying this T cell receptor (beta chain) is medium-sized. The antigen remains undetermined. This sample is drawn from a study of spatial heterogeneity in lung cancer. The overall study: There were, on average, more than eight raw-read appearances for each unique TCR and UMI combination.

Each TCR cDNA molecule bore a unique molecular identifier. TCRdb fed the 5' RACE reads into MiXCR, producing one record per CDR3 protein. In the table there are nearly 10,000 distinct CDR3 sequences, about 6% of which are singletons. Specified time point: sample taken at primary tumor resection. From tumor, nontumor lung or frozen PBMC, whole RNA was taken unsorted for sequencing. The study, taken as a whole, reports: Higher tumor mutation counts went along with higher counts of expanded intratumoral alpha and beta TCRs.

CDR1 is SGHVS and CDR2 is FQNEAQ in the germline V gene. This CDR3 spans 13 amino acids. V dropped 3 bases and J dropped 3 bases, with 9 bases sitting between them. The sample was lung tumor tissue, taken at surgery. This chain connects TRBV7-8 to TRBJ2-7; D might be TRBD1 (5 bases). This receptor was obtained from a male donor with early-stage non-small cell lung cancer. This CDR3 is CASSLTRDYEQYV. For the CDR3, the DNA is TGTGCCAGCAGCTTGACCAGGGACTACGAGCAGTACGTC.